A selection of T cell receptor beta chains follows, all from one sample in a study of cytomegalovirus exposure and HLA in healthy donors. TCRdb's copy holds only in-frame clones and misses some; the assay was immunoSEQ multiplex PCR. The sample holds roughly 150,000 clones, about 88% seen once. The specimen sequenced was PBMCs. These receptors were collected from a woman between 18 and 29 years old in good health and CMV-seronegative. Both conserved end residues are part of each CDR3. Fields, in order: D gene, J gene, V gene, clone size, CDR3 DNA, CDR3 protein. D genes are given only for firm matches. Only some rows state a clone size, as once, few, many or a class for expanded clones.

TRBD1,TRBJ2-7,TRBV7-2,.,TGTGCCAGCAGCTTATTAAGGGACAGCTACGAGCAGTACTTC,CASSLLRDSYEQYF
TRBD2,TRBJ2-1,TRBV29-1,.,TGCAGCGTCAAGGGACTAGCTATCAATGAGCAGTTCTTC,CSVKGLAINEQFF
.,TRBJ2-5,TRBV6-6,.,TGTGCCAGCAGTCCACAGGAGACCCAGTACTTC,CASSPQETQYF
.,TRBJ1-5,TRBV7-2,.,TGTGCCAGCAGCCTACAGGGTGGGAGCAATCAGCCCCAGCATTTT,CASSLQGGSNQPQHF
.,TRBJ2-7,TRBV6-5,.,TGTGCCAGCAGTTACTCGGAGACCACCGAGCAGTACTTC,CASSYSETTEQYF
TRBD2,TRBJ2-3,TRBV9,.,TGTGCCAGCTCCCCGCCGGCGGGAGGGCCGGGGACAGATACGCAGTATTTT,CASSPPAGGPGTDTQYF
TRBD1,TRBJ2-5,TRBV15,.,TGTGTTGCACAGGGGGCGGGAGAGACCCAGTACTTC,CVAQGAGETQYF
.,TRBJ2-7,TRBV6-5,.,TGTGCCAGCAGTCCTAGTTGGCGGTTCAACGAGCAGTACTTC,CASSPSWRFNEQYF
.,TRBJ1-1,TRBV29-1,once,TGCAGCGTGCTAATGACACAGAACACTGAAGCTTTCTTT,CSVLMTQNTEAFF
TRBD2,TRBJ2-1,TRBV5-1,.,TGCGCCAGCAGCTTAACTAGCGAGAACAATGAGCAGTTCTTC,CASSLTSENNEQFF
.,TRBJ2-3,TRBV7-2,few,TGTGCCAGCAGCTTAGGGCGGCCCCCCGATACGCAGTATTTT,CASSLGRPPDTQYF